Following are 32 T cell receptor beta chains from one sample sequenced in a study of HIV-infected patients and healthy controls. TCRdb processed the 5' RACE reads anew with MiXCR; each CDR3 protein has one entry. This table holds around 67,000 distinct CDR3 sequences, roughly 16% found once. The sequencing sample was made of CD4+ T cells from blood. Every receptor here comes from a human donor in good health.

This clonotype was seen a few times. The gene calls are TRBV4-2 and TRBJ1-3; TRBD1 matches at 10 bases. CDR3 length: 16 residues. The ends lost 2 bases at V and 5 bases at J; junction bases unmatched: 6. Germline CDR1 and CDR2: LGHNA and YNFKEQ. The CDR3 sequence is CASSQPGQGIRNTIYF. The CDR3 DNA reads TGTGCCAGCAGCCAACCGGGACAGGGGATCAGAAACACCATATATTTT.

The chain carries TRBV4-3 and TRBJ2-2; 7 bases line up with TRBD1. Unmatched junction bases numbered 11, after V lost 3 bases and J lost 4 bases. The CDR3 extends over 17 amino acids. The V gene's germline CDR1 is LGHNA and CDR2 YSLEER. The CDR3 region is CASSQGIQGPSTGELFF. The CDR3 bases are TGCGCCAGCAGCCAGGGGATACAGGGGCCCAGCACCGGGGAGCTGTTTTTT.

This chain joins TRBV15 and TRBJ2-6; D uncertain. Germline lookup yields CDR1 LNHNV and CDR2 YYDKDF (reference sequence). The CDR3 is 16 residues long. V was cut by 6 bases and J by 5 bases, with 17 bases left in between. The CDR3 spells CATSNDGSRWANVLTF. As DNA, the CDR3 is TGTGCCACCAGTAATGACGGATCTCGCTGGGCCAACGTCCTGACTTTC.

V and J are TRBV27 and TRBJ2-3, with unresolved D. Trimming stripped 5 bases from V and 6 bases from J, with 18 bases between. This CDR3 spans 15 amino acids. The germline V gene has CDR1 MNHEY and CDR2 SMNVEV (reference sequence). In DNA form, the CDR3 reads TGTGCCAGCAGTGCTCAACCGGGTCTTCGGGATACGCAGTATTTT. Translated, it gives CASSAQPGLRDTQYF.

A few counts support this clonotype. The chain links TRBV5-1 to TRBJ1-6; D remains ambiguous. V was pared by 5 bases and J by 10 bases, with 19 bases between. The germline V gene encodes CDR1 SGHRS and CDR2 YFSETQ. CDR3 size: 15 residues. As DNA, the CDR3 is TGCGCCAGCAGATCTGATACCACTTACTCGTCACCCCTCCACTTT. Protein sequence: CASRSDTTYSSPLHF.

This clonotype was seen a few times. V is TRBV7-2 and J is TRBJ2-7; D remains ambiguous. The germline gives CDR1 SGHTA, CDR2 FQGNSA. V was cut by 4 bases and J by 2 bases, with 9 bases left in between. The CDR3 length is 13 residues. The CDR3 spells CASSSGPTYEQYF. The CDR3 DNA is TGTGCCAGCAGCTCCGGACCCACCTACGAGCAGTACTTC.

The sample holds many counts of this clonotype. The CDR3 loop is CASSPEQGAMANYGYTF. The CDR3 DNA follows: TGTGCCAGCTCACCCGAACAGGGGGCGATGGCTAACTATGGCTACACCTTC. J is TRBJ1-2 and V is TRBV18; 9 bases fit TRBD1. With V trimmed by 3 bases and J by 0 bases, 8 bases remained unmatched. In germline, CDR1 is KGHSH, CDR2 LQKENI. CDR3 length equals 17 residues.

The CDR3 loop reads CASSYGTPGGGTQYF. DNA for the CDR3: TGTGCCAGCAGTTACGGGACGCCCGGGGGCGGTACGCAGTATTTT. This rearrangement joins TRBV9 to TRBJ2-3; D is tentatively TRBD1 or TRBD2 (6 bases each). Germline CDR1 reads SGDLS; CDR2 reads YYNGEE. With 5 bases removed from V and 8 bases from J, the gap between germline ends came to 21 bases. CDR3 size: 15 residues.

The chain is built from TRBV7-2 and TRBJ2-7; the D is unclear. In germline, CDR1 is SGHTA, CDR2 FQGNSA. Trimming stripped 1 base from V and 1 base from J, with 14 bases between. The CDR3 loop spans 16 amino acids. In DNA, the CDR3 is TGTGCCAGCAGCTTAGAAGGCTTAGTTGTATCCTACGAGCAGTACTTC. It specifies CASSLEGLVVSYEQYF.

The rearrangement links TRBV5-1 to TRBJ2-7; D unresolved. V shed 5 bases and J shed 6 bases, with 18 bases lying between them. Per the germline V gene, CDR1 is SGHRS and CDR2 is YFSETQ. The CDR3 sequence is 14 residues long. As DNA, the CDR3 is TGCGCCAGCAGTAAAGTAGGGCAGCGTGGCGAGCAGTACTTC. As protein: CASSKVGQRGEQYF. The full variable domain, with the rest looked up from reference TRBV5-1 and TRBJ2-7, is KAGVTQTPRYLIKTRGQQVTLSCSPISGHRSVSWYQQTPGQGLQFLFEYFSETQRNKGNFPGRFSGRQFSNSRSEMNVSTLELGDSALYLCASSKVGQRGEQYFGPGTRLTVT.

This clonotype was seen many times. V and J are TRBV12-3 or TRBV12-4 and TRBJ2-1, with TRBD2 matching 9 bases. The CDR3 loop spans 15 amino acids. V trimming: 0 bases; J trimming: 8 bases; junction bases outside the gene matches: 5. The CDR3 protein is CASSLASGGTHEQFF. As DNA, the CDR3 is TGTGCCAGCAGTTTAGCTAGCGGGGGAACCCATGAGCAGTTCTTC.

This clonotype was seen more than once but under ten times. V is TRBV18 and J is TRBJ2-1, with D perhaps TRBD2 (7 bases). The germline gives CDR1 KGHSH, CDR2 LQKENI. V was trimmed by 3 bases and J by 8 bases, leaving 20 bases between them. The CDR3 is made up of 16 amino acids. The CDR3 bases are TGTGCCAGCTCACCGATGAGGGGGGGCGCTATGGATGAGCAGTTCTTC. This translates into CASSPMRGGAMDEQFF.

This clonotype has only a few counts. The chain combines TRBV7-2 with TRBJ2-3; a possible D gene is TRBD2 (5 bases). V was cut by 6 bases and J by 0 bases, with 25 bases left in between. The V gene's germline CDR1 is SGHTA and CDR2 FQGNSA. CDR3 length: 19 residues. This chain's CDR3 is CASSLPPSRTVSSTDTQYF. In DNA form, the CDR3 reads TGTGCCAGCAGTTTACCCCCCTCCCGGACTGTTTCTAGCACAGATACGCAGTATTTT. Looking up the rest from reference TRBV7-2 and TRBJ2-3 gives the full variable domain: GAGVSQSPSNKVTEKGKDVELRCDPISGHTALYWYRQSLGQGLEFLIYFQGNSAPDKSGLPSDRFSAERTGGSVSTLTIQRTQQEDSAVYLCASSLPPSRTVSSTDTQYFGPGTRLTVL.

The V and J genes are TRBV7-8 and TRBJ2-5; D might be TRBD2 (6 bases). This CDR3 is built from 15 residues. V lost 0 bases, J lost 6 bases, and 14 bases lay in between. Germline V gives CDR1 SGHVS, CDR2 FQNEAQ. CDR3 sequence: CASSLARREGKTQYF. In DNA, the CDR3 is TGTGCCAGCAGCTTAGCGCGGCGGGAAGGAAAGACCCAGTACTTC.

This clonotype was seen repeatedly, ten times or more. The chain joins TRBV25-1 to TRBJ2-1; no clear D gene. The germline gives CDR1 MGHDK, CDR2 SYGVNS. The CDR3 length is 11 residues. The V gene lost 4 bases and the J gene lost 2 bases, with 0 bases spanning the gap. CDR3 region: CASSAYNEQFF. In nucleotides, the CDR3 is TGTGCCAGCAGTGCCTACAATGAGCAGTTCTTC.

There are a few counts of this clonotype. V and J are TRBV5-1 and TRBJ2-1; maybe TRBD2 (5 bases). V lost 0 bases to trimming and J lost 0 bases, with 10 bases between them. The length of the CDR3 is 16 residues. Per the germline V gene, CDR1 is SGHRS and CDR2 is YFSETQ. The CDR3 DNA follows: TGCGCCAGCAGCTTGGACCGGACTGCCTCCTACAATGAGCAGTTCTTC. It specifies CASSLDRTASYNEQFF. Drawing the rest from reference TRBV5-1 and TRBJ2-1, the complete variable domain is KAGVTQTPRYLIKTRGQQVTLSCSPISGHRSVSWYQQTPGQGLQFLFEYFSETQRNKGNFPGRFSGRQFSNSRSEMNVSTLELGDSALYLCASSLDRTASYNEQFFGPGTRLTVL.

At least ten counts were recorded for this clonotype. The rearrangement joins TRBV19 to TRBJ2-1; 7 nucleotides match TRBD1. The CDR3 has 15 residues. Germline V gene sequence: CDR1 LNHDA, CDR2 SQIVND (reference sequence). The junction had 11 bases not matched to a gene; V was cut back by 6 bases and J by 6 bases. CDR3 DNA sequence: TGTGCCAGTAGGACGACAGGGACACCGGGCAATGAGCAGTTCTTC. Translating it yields CASRTTGTPGNEQFF.

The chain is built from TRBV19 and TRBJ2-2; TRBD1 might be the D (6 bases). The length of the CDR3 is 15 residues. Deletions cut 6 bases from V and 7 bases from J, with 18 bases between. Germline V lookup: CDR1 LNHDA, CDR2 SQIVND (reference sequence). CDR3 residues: CASRTTGSNDGELFF. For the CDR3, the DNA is TGTGCCAGTAGGACGACAGGATCTAATGACGGGGAGCTGTTTTTT.

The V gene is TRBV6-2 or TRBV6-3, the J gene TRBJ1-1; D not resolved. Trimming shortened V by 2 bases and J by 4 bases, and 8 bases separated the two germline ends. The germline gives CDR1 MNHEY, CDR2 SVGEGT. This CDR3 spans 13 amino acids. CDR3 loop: CASSYRGGTEAFF. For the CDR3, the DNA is TGTGCCAGCAGTTACCGGGGAGGCACTGAAGCTTTCTTT.

The CDR3 protein is CASSFGRKYGYTF. The CDR3 bases are TGTGCCAGCAGCTTCGGCAGAAAATATGGCTACACCTTC. V usage is TRBV7-2 and J usage is TRBJ1-2; D gene unclear. The CDR3 totals 13 residues. V was clipped by 3 bases and J by 5 bases, with 10 bases between them. Germline CDR1 SGHTA, CDR2 FQGNSA.

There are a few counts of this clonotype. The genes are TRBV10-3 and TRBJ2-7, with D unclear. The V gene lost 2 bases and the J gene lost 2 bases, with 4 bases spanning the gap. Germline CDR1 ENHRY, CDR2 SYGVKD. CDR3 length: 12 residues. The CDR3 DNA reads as TGTGCCATCAGTGAGCGGGCCTACGAGCAGTACTTC. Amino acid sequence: CAISERAYEQYF.

The CDR3 is CASSGSPGANVLTF. In DNA form, the CDR3 reads TGTGCCAGCAGCGGTAGTCCTGGGGCCAACGTCCTGACTTTC. The rearrangement joins TRBV2 to TRBJ2-6; no clear D. The V end lost 6 bases, the J end lost 2 bases, and 8 bases lay between the germline ends. Germline V lookup: CDR1 SNHLY, CDR2 FYNNEI. CDR3 size: 14 residues.

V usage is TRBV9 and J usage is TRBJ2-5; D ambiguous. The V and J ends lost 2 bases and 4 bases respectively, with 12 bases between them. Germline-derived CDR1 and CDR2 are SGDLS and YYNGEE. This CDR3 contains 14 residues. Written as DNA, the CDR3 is TGTGCCAGCAGCGTTTTGGATTCGAGAGAGACCCAGTACTTC. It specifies CASSVLDSRETQYF.

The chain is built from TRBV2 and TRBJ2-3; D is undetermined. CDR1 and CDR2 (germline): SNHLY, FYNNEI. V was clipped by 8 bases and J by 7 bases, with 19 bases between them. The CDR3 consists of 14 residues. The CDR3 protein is CASCMWENGNTQYF. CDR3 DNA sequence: TGTGCCAGCTGCATGTGGGAAAATGGGAATACGCAGTATTTT. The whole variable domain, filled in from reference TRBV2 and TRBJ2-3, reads EPEVTQTPSHQVTQMGQEVILRCVPISNHLYFYWYRQILGQKVEFLVSFYNNEISEKSEIFDDQFSVERPDGSNFTLKIRSTKLEDSAMYFCASCMWENGNTQYFGPGTRLTVL.

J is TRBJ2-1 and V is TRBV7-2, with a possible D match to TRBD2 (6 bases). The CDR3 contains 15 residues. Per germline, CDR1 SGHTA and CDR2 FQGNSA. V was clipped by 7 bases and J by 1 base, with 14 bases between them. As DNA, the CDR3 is TGTGCCAGCACCTTGAGCGGGTCGTCCTACAATGAGCAGTTCTTC. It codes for CASTLSGSSYNEQFF.

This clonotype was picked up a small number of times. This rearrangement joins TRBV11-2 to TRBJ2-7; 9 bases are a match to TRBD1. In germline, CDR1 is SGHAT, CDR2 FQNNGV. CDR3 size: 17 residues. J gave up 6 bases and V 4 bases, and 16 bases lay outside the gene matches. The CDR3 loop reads CASSSQPTGGAGSEQYF. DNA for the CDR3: TGTGCCAGCAGCTCGCAACCCACAGGGGGCGCCGGGAGCGAGCAGTACTTC.

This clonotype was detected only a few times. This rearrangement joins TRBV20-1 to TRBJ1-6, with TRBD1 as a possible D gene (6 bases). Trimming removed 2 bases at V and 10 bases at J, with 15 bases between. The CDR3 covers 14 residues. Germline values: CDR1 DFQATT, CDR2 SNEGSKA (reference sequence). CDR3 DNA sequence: TGCAGTGCTAGACCGGCAGGGGAGGAATCACCCCTCCACTTT. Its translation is CSARPAGEESPLHF.

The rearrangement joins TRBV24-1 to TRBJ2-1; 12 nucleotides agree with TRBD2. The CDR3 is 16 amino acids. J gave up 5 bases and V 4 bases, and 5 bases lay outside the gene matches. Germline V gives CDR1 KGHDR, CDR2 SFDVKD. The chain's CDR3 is CATSDPSGRGHNEQFF. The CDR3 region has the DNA TGTGCCACCAGTGACCCTAGCGGGAGGGGTCACAATGAGCAGTTCTTC.

The CDR3 coding sequence is TGCAGTGCCAGTGATAGCGCCGGGGAGCTGTTTTTT. This codes for CSASDSAGELFF. The chain combines TRBV20-1 with TRBJ2-2; D may be TRBD2 (5 bases). The CDR3 loop spans 12 amino acids. V was cut by 6 bases and J by 6 bases, with 11 bases left in between. Looked up from germline, CDR1 is DFQATT and CDR2 is SNEGSKA (reference sequence).

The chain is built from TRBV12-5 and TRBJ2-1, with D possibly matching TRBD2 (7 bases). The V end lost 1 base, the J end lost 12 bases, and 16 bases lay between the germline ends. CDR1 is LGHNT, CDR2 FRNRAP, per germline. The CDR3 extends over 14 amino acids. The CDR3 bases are TGTGCTAGTGGTTTGGAGGGGGGGAGGGTCGGGCAGTTCTTC. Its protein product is CASGLEGGRVGQFF.

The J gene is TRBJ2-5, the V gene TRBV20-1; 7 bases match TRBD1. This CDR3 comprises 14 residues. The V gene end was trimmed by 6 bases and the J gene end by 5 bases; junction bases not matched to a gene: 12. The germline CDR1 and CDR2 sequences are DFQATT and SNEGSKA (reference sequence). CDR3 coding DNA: TGCAGTGCCCCTGACAGGGCCAGGGAGGAGACCCAGTACTTC. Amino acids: CSAPDRAREETQYF.

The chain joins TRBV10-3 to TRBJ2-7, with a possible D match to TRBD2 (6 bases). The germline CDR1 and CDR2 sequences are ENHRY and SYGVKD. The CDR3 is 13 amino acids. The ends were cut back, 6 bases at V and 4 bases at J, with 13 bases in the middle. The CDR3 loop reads CAISGSSLYEQYF. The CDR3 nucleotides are TGTGCCATCAGCGGGAGTAGCTTGTACGAGCAGTACTTC.